This T cell receptor beta chain was sequenced in a study of T-cell memory formation after mild COVID-19. Notes on the study in general: Clonal second-wave expansions that peaked on day 37 had unconfirmed SARS-CoV-2 specificity. Some SARS-CoV-2-responding clones were already detected in memory before infection.

This clonotype was seen a few times. Antigen: not known. The 5'RACE method, run with constant-segment primers, produced TCR alpha and TCR beta cDNA libraries (carrying sample barcodes and UMIs). TCRdb passed the 5' RACE reads through MiXCR, listing each CDR3 protein once. The table has 140,000 to 150,000 distinct CDR3 sequences, approximately 25% seen once. The ends were cut back, 3 bases at V and 1 base at J, with 12 bases in the middle. This CDR3 is built from 15 residues. Germline loops: CDR1 LGHNA, CDR2 YNFKEQ. The chain has TRBV4-2 and TRBJ1-1; a possible D gene is TRBD1 (5 bases). The TCR sequence derives from an adult woman who had mild COVID-19 (a few samples of this study predate the infection). Cell type and time point are not known. Material for sequencing was PBMCs or a T cell subset sorted from them (not recorded which). CDR3 nucleotides: TGTGCCAGCAGCCAGACCATGACAGCGAACACTGAAGCTTTCTTT. The encoded protein is CASSQTMTANTEAFF.